This TCR beta chain was retrieved from a study of T-cell reconstitution after alpha-beta-depleted transplantation in children. The V end was cut by 1 base, the J end by 6 bases, with 14 bases between. This CDR3 is 14 amino acids long. Germline V gene lookup returns CDR1 SGHRS and CDR2 YFSETQ. This clonotype was found a few times. Unique molecular identifiers were incorporated when the TCRbeta library was constructed. A single record per CDR3 protein comes from TCRdb applying MiXCR to the PCR reads. Of approximately 400,000 distinct CDR3 sequences in the sample, roughly 11% were seen once. The V gene is TRBV5-1, the J gene TRBJ2-7, with D maybe TRBD1 (6 bases). Sequenced material: PBMCs from the stem cell graft donor, taken from the stem cell graft. The receptor was isolated from a human donor who donated a stem cell graft to a child with acute myeloid leukemia. DNA for the CDR3: TGCGCCAGCAGCTTGACAGGGTTGGGTAGCGAGCAGTACTTC. The encoded protein is CASSLTGLGSEQYF. Combining the CDR3 with reference TRBV5-1 and TRBJ2-7 gives the whole variable domain KAGVTQTPRYLIKTRGQQVTLSCSPISGHRSVSWYQQTPGQGLQFLFEYFSETQRNKGNFPGRFSGRQFSNSRSEMNVSTLELGDSALYLCASSLTGLGSEQYFGPGTRLTVT.